Detailed here is one T cell receptor (beta chain). The target of this receptor is not known. Base qualities were left out, and no much larger clone turns up one base away. The sample belongs to a study of naive and memory T cell subsets (dated by TCRdb to the late 2010s). The study in broad terms: The study applied an open-source, UMI-based TCR alpha and beta sequencing pipeline to sorted naive and memory peripheral blood T cell subsets. The results of the functional CMV T cell responses matched the IgG serology results in every case. RNA was DNase-treated and reverse transcribed with TCR constant-region primers, mostly using SuperScript III. The study at large found these results: RNA-based TCR counts may be affected by expression changes linked to T cell activation and differentiation. No ground truth was available to validate the repertoire findings for the naive and memory subsets. The abundance of TCRs followed a power law with an exponent that differed between naive and memory subsets yet stayed consistent across the three individuals. Each clonotype was defined as a single alpha or beta chain sequence rather than as a paired alpha/beta receptor. After error correction, over 85% of naive TCR sequences appeared only once, giving much steeper abundance distributions than memory subsets. Gini index rose and Shannon and inverse Simpson diversity fell from naive through CM, EM and EMRA in both CD4 and CD8 cells.

From the second PCR step on, the TCR alpha and beta chain libraries were amplified in separate reactions. To determine each donor's CMV status, fresh PBMCs were stimulated overnight with CMV viral lysate, and IFNgamma production from CD4+ T cells was then assessed. Miltenyi beads were used first to positively select CD4 T cells, and CD8 T cells were then positively selected from the CD4-negative fraction. Cells were stained for CD3, CD4, CD8, CD45RA, CD27 and a live/dead dye and were sorted on a BD Aria II into four subsets based on CD45RA and CD27. Blood was obtained from a few healthy volunteers, and the blood from each volunteer was fractionated into CD4 and CD8 T cells and subsequently into four differentiation subsets. Around 120 ml of peripheral blood was collected from each donor, and PBMC were isolated from the blood using Ficoll-Paque PLUS density-gradient centrifugation. After sorting, cells were lysed in RLT buffer, RNA was extracted using a Qiagen RNeasy kit, and the extracted RNA was stored at -80 degrees C.

The CDR3 runs 13 residues from the cysteine to the phenylalanine. This entry keeps only the CDR3 DNA: 39 bases, framed from base 1. The V end gives up 10 bases and the J end 8 bases, leaving 13 bases in the junction not matched to a gene. The germline V gene encodes CDR1 LNHDA and CDR2 SQIVND (reference sequence). The library was built by means of UMI-ligation and nested PCR. To cover both TRBC1 and TRBC2, the beta constant-region primer consisted of an equimolar mix of two oligonucleotides. A single-stranded oligonucleotide carrying the SP2 primer and a 12-nucleotide UMI was ligated to the 3' end of the cDNA by T4 RNA ligase 1. Four rounds of PCR, combining the SP2 primer with nested alpha and beta constant-region primers, were used to amplify the ligated cDNA. Incubation of the ligation reaction lasted about 20-25 hours at 16 degrees C. To avoid over-amplification, PCR2 was usually performed as a SYBR Green qPCR and halted once a predetermined threshold was reached. Apart from the first purification, every purification step used Agencourt AMPure XP magnetic beads. Libraries were quantified by Qubit and checked on a TapeStation, where a main peak was expected near 650 bp. Pooled libraries were sequenced on an Illumina MiSeq with v2 2x251 paired-end kits, typically giving roughly 0.9-2.3 million reads per sample. Each sample was pooled at 3.5 to 5 nM, and about 5-7% PhiX was included to help cluster recognition. The study's processing was this. V and J genes were assigned to Demultiplexor-processed FASTQ reads by Decombinator through tag matching, with a single base-pair mismatch being allowed. Collapsinator relied on UMIs to fix sequencing errors as well as frequency errors caused by PCR heterogeneity. TCRs were translated and CDR3s were extracted from the conserved cysteine to the FGXG phenylalanine by CDR3Translator, with non-productive sequences being flagged. Repertoires were subsampled to equal numbers of UMI-defined TCRs before Gini, Shannon entropy and inverse Simpson indices were calculated. Within the linear range, a power law was fitted to clonotype abundance distributions using maximum likelihood. On one naive CD8 sample, the pipeline and MIGEC gave similar UMI counts, unique TCR numbers and clonal distributions. The repertoires were searched for roughly 7,900 CMV-associated CDR3 sequences that had been compiled from VDJdb and a published dataset. The raw public reads went through TCRdb reprocessing: fastp at Q25, MiXCR clone calling, in-frame beta chains kept. Every CDR3 protein is listed once, alongside the most common genes and DNA of its rows. The V and J calls, along with clone size, are taken from TCRdb and not from the paper's own processing. For this sample there are some 85,000 distinct CDR3 sequences; approximately 14% appear just once. The top ten clonotypes cover roughly 0.9% of the sample.

The receptor comes from a human donor in good health. The rearrangement joined TRBV19 to TRBJ1-2; a stretch of 7 junction bases matches TRBD1. The sample taken for sequencing was central memory CD4+ T cells from blood. The sample's cell subset or site label, decoded: central memory, CD45RA- CD27+. CDR3 sequence: CATKDRPPDGYTF. The nucleotide sequence reads TGTGCCACCAAGGACAGGCCCCCTGACGGCTACACCTTC.